A selection of T cell receptor beta chains follows, all from one sample in a study of T-cell memory formation after mild COVID-19. One entry per CDR3 protein, called by TCRdb with MiXCR from the 5' RACE reads. This sample has about 290,000 distinct CDR3 sequences, with 15% found just once. Sequenced: PBMCs or a T cell subset sorted from them (not recorded which). The receptors come from a man between 18 and 35 years old who had mild COVID-19 (a few samples of this study predate the infection). Cell type and time point are not known. Both conserved end residues are part of each CDR3. D genes are given only for firm matches. The listing skips clone size in some rows; elsewhere it reads once, few, many or a size class.

.,TRBV20-1,TRBJ1-5,TRBD1,13,TGCAGTGCTACAGGGGGTAACAATCAGCCCCAGCATTTT,CSATGGNNQPQHF
.,TRBV4-2,TRBJ1-2,.,13,TGTGCCAGCAGCCAAGAGATGAACTATGGCTACACCTTC,CASSQEMNYGYTF
.,TRBV9,TRBJ1-1,.,15,TGTGCCAGCAGCGGGGGAGCAGCGGGGGCTGCTGAAGCTTTCTTT,CASSGGAAGAAEAFF
.,TRBV29-1,TRBJ1-1,.,13,TGCAGCCCCGTTAGGGGTGGGGGAACTGAAGCTTTCTTT,CSPVRGGGTEAFF
.,TRBV7-2,TRBJ2-5,.,15,TGTGCCAGCAGCTTAGCGCTGGCAGCTGGGGAGACCCAGTACTTC,CASSLALAAGETQYF
few,TRBV24-1,TRBJ2-2,TRBD1,14,TGTGCCACCAGTGATTACGACAGGGCCGGGGAGCTGTTTTTT,CATSDYDRAGELFF
few,TRBV12-3/TRBV12-4,TRBJ2-3,.,13,TGTGCCAGCAGTTTAGGAAATACAGATACGCAGTATTTT,CASSLGNTDTQYF
.,TRBV7-9,TRBJ2-7,TRBD1,13,TGTGCCAGCAGCTGGGGACAGGGGCTTGAGCAGTACTTC,CASSWGQGLEQYF
few,TRBV7-9,TRBJ2-2,.,15,TGTGCCAGCAGCTTAAAACGCCGGAACACCGGGGAGCTGTTTTTT,CASSLKRRNTGELFF
few,TRBV25-1,TRBJ1-1,.,14,TGTGCCAGCAGTGGGTCAAGTTTGAACACTGAAGCTTTCTTT,CASSGSSLNTEAFF
.,TRBV5-1,TRBJ2-5,TRBD1,15,TGCGCCAGCAGCTTGCTAGGGACAGCCCAAGAGACCCAGTACTTC,CASSLLGTAQETQYF
few,TRBV6-5,TRBJ1-2,TRBD1,14,TGTGCCAGCAGTGACCGGGACAGGGGAGCTGGCTACACCTTC,CASSDRDRGAGYTF
.,TRBV11-3,TRBJ2-5,TRBD1,17,TGTGCCAGCAGCTTGACCCCAGGGGGCTCGGACCAAGAGACCCAGTACTTC,CASSLTPGGSDQETQYF
.,TRBV7-9,TRBJ2-6,TRBD1,16,TGTGCCAGCAGCCCGGACAGGGCGTCTGGGGCCAACGTCCTGACTTTC,CASSPDRASGANVLTF
few,TRBV7-2,TRBJ2-1,.,12,TGTGCCAGCAGCTCGAGCCCATTTGGCCAGTTCTTC,CASSSSPFGQFF
medium-sized,TRBV5-1,TRBJ2-7,TRBD1,13,TGCGCCAGCAGCTTTGGACAGGGCAGCGAGCAGTACTTC,CASSFGQGSEQYF
.,TRBV20-1,TRBJ2-1,.,13,TGCAGTGCCCACGAGACAGGAGGCAATGAGCAGTTCTTC,CSAHETGGNEQFF
.,TRBV6-9,TRBJ1-6,.,15,TGTGCCAGCAGTTATTTCGGGGCTGTGGATTCACCCCTCCACTTT,CASSYFGAVDSPLHF
.,TRBV5-1,TRBJ2-6,.,14,TGCGCCAGCAGCTTGGATCTAGTAATGCACGTCCTGACTTTC,CASSLDLVMHVLTF
few,TRBV19,TRBJ2-3,TRBD2,17,TGTGCCAGTACCGCGACTAGCGGGGGGGCTCTGGCAGATACGCAGTATTTT,CASTATSGGALADTQYF
few,TRBV6-5,TRBJ1-1,.,15,TGTGCCAGCAGTTACAGTACGAACTTGAACACTGAAGCTTTCTTT,CASSYSTNLNTEAFF
few,TRBV27,TRBJ2-3,TRBD2,18,TGTGCCAGCAGTTTACGACTAGCGGGGGGGCCGGACACAGATACGCAGTATTTT,CASSLRLAGGPDTDTQYF
.,TRBV3-1,TRBJ2-4,TRBD2,14,TGTGCCAGCAGCCAGGGCCTAGCGGGAAACATTCAGTACTTC,CASSQGLAGNIQYF
.,TRBV12-3/TRBV12-4,TRBJ2-7,TRBD1,12,TGTGCCAGCAGTCTAGGGGGCCCCGAGCAGTACTTC,CASSLGGPEQYF
few,TRBV5-6,TRBJ2-3,.,14,TGTGCCAGCAGCTTGGGAACGAGTCAAGATACGCAGTATTTT,CASSLGTSQDTQYF
few,TRBV20-1,TRBJ1-2,TRBD1,13,TGCAGTGCTCCAAGACAGGGGGACTATGGCTACACCTTC,CSAPRQGDYGYTF
.,TRBV6-4,TRBJ1-2,.,13,TGTGCCAGCAGTGATTCCGGGACACATGGCTACACCTTC,CASSDSGTHGYTF
.,TRBV5-4,TRBJ2-1,.,15,TGTGCCAGCAGCTTGTCAGCGGGCCCCTACAATGAGCAGTTCTTC,CASSLSAGPYNEQFF
few,TRBV6-5,TRBJ2-1,TRBD2,16,TGTGCCAGCAGTTACTCGAGGGCGGGGGGGTACAATGAGCAGTTCTTC,CASSYSRAGGYNEQFF
few,TRBV20-1,TRBJ1-1,.,11,TGCAGTGCTCAGACAGACACTGAAGCTTTCTTT,CSAQTDTEAFF
.,TRBV5-1,TRBJ1-4,TRBD1,17,TGCGCCAGCAGCTTGCGCGGACAGGGGGCAACTAATGAAAAACTGTTTTTT,CASSLRGQGATNEKLFF
.,TRBV7-6,TRBJ1-4,.,13,TGTGCCAGCAGCTTATGGCGGGGAGAAAAACTGTTTTTT,CASSLWRGEKLFF
few,TRBV29-1,TRBJ2-1,TRBD1,14,TGCAGCGCCGGGGACAGGGGCATCTACAATGAGCAGTTCTTC,CSAGDRGIYNEQFF
.,TRBV7-2,TRBJ1-2,.,14,TGTGCCAGCAGCTTAGAGCCAGGCGGCTATGGCTACACCTTC,CASSLEPGGYGYTF
.,TRBV5-6,TRBJ1-2,.,14,TGTGCCAGCAGCTTGTCGGGACACCACTATGGCTACACCTTC,CASSLSGHHYGYTF
many,TRBV7-2,TRBJ2-5,.,15,TGTGCCAGCAGCTTAGGGGTAGCGAGCCGGGGGACCCAGTACTTC,CASSLGVASRGTQYF
few,TRBV7-6,TRBJ2-7,.,13,TGTGCCAGCAGCTTTGGACAGACCTACGAGCAGTACTTC,CASSFGQTYEQYF
.,TRBV7-9,TRBJ1-4,.,13,TGTGCCAGCAGCTTAGTCCAGGGCGAAAAACTGTTTTTT,CASSLVQGEKLFF
few,TRBV6-1,TRBJ2-7,.,12,TGTGCCAGCACTCGAGGGAGCCGCGAGCAGTACTTC,CASTRGSREQYF
.,TRBV6-2/TRBV6-3,TRBJ1-5,.,15,TGTGCCAGCAGTTACACGGCAGGGAAAGGTCAGCCCCAGCATTTT,CASSYTAGKGQPQHF
.,TRBV20-1,TRBJ2-3,TRBD2,15,TGCAGTGCTAAAAAAAGCGGGGCGGGCACAGATAAGCAGTATTTT,CSAKKSGAGTDKQYF
.,TRBV7-2,TRBJ2-1,TRBD2,14,TGTGCCAGCAAGGGACTAGCGGACTACAATGAGCAGTTCTTC,CASKGLADYNEQFF
few,TRBV3-1,TRBJ2-3,TRBD2,16,TGTGCCAGCAGCCAAGATGTTCGGGAGGGTACAGATACGCAGTATTTT,CASSQDVREGTDTQYF
few,TRBV12-3/TRBV12-4,TRBJ1-1,.,13,TGTGCCAGCAGTTTGCGACAGTACACTGAAGCTTTCTTT,CASSLRQYTEAFF
.,TRBV7-9,TRBJ1-1,.,13,TGTGCCAGCAGCTTAGGTAGAGGGATTGAAGCTTTCTTT,CASSLGRGIEAFF
many,TRBV29-1,TRBJ2-1,.,13,TGCAGCGTTGAGTCAAGCTCCTACAATGAGCAGTTCTTC,CSVESSSYNEQFF
few,TRBV20-1,TRBJ2-3,.,15,TGCAGTGCTAGAGATAGACGGTGGGACCTGGCTCCGCAGTATTTT,CSARDRRWDLAPQYF
few,TRBV11-2,TRBJ1-2,.,14,TGTGCCAGCAGCTATCTCACGGGGGGCGATGGCTACACCTTC,CASSYLTGGDGYTF
.,TRBV6-4,TRBJ1-2,.,11,TGTGCCAGCAGAACCGACAGTAAATACACCTTC,CASRTDSKYTF
.,TRBV20-1,TRBJ1-5,TRBD1,13,TGCAGTGCGCCGACAGGGGCGACTCAGCCCCAGCATTTT,CSAPTGATQPQHF
few,TRBV19,TRBJ2-7,.,13,TGTGCCAGTAGTATAGGAGGAAGGGGCGAGCAGTACTTC,CASSIGGRGEQYF
.,TRBV7-9,TRBJ2-3,.,9,TGTGCCGAGGGAGATACGCAGTATTTT,CAEGDTQYF
few,TRBV12-3/TRBV12-4,TRBJ2-5,.,12,TGTGCCAGCAACTGGGGGGAAGAGACCCAGTACTTC,CASNWGEETQYF
few,TRBV9,TRBJ1-2,.,11,TGTGCCAGCCGGAGGGGGGATGGCTACACCTTC,CASRRGDGYTF
.,TRBV2,TRBJ1-5,TRBD1,15,TGTGCCAGCAGGCAAGGACAGGGCGGCAATCAGCCCCAGCATTTT,CASRQGQGGNQPQHF